This record covers a single TCR beta chain. CDR1 is SGHKS and CDR2 is YYEKEE in the germline V gene (reference sequence). The CDR3 covers 14 residues. V was cut by 1 base and J by 6 bases, with 11 bases left in between. This record comes from a study of shared T cell receptors in the human thymus. Method: immunoSEQ multiplex PCR; TCRdb's copy keeps in-frame clones and lacks some. The sample lists hundreds of thousands of clones, approximately 83% seen once, with around 0.0099% in the top ten. This sample also appeared in a second study, on human thymus T cells. That work states: Healthy Finnish infants undergoing corrective surgery for congenital heart defects were the donors. Corrective cardiac surgery supplied the resected thymus tissue.

This receptor was identified in a girl younger than two with a congenital heart defect. Material: thymocytes. This sequence joins TRBV5-5 and TRBJ1-5, with D possibly matching TRBD1 (6 bases). The CDR3 coding sequence is TGTGCCAGCAGCTTGACCAGGGGTGGTCAGCCCCAGCATTTT. This translates into CASSLTRGGQPQHF. Full variable domain (missing parts from reference TRBV5-5 and TRBJ1-5): DAGVTQSPTHLIKTRGQQVTLRCSPISGHKSVSWYQQVLGQGPQFIFQYYEKEERGRGNFPDRFSARQFPNYSSELNVNALLLGDSALYLCASSLTRGGQPQHFGDGTRLSIL.